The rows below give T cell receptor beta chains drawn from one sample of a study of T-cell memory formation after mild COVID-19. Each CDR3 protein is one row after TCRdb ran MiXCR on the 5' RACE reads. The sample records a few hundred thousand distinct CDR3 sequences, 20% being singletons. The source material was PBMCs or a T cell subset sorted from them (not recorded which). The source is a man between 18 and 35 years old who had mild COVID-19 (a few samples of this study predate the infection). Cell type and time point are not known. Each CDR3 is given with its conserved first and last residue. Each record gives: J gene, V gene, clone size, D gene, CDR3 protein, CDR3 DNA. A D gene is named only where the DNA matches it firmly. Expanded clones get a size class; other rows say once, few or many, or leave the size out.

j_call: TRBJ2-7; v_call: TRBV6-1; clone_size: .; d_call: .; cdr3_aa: CASSAELGGLSSYEQYF; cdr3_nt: TGTGCCAGCAGTGCTGAATTGGGTGGTTTGAGCTCCTACGAGCAGTACTTC
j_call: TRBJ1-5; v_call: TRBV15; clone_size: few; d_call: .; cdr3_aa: CATSRVWDLIQPQHF; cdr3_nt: TGTGCCACCAGCAGAGTTTGGGACCTGATTCAGCCCCAGCATTTT
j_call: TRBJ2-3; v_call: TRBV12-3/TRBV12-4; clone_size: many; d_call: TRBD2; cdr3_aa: CASSLTSERDTQYF; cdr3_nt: TGTGCCAGCAGTTTGACTAGCGAGAGAGATACGCAGTATTTT
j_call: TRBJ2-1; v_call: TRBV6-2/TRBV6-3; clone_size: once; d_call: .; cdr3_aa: CASSYSSDYNEQFF; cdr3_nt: TGTGCCAGCAGTTACTCGTCGGACTACAATGAGCAGTTCTTC
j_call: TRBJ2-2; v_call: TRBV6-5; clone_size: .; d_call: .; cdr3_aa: CASSYYTDITGELFF; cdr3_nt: TGTGCCAGCAGTTACTACACGGATATCACCGGGGAGCTGTTTTTT
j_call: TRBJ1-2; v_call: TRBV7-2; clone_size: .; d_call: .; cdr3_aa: CASSLEPGRTYGYTF; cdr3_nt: TGTGCCAGCAGCTTAGAGCCAGGCCGGACTTATGGCTACACCTTC
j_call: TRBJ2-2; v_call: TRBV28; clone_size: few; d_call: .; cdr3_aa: CASSRWTGELFF; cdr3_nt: TGTGCCAGCAGCAGGTGGACCGGGGAGCTGTTTTTT
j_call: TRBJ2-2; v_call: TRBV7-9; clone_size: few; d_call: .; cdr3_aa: CASSLVGLHTGELFF; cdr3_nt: TGTGCCAGCAGCTTAGTCGGACTGCACACCGGGGAGCTGTTTTTT
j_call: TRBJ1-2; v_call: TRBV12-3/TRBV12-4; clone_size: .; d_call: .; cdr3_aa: CASSLVRGGYTF; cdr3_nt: TGTGCCAGCAGTTTAGTGAGAGGTGGCTACACCTTC
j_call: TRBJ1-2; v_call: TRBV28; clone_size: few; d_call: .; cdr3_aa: CASSPSDASGYGYTF; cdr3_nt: TGTGCCAGCAGTCCTTCCGATGCGTCGGGGTATGGCTACACCTTC
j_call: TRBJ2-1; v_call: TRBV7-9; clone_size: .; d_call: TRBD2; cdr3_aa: CASSFAGGHYEQFF; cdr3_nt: TGTGCCAGCAGCTTCGCGGGGGGGCACTATGAGCAGTTCTTC
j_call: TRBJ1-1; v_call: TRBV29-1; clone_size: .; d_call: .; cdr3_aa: CSVTLHENTEAFF; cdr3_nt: TGCAGCGTGACCTTACACGAGAACACTGAAGCTTTCTTT
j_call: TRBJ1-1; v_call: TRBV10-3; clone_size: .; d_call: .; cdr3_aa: CAINKGLGQTDTEAFF; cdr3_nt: TGTGCCATCAATAAAGGGTTAGGGCAGACTGACACTGAAGCTTTCTTT
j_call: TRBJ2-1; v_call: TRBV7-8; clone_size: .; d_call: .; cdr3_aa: CASSLVQGTNEQFF; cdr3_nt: TGTGCCAGCAGCTTAGTCCAGGGGACCAATGAGCAGTTCTTC
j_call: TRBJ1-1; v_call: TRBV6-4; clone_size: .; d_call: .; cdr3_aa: CASSTGMNTEAFF; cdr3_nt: TGTGCCAGCAGTACAGGGATGAACACTGAAGCTTTCTTT
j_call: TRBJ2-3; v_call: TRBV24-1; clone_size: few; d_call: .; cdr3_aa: CATSPPGHTDTQYF; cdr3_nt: TGTGCCACCAGTCCTCCAGGACACACAGATACGCAGTATTTT